A selection of T cell receptor beta chains follows, all from one sample in a study of CD8 T cells in Susac syndrome. MiXCR, run by TCRdb on the immunoSEQ multiplex PCR reads, gives a single entry per CDR3 protein. The sample yields some 150,000 distinct CDR3 sequences, 95% seen once. Source material: CD4+ T cells from PBMCs. These receptors all come from a human donor with Susac syndrome. The CDR3 runs from the conserved cysteine through the conserved F or W. D genes are given only for firm matches. Only part of the rows carry a size: once, few, many, or a class if the clone is expanded.

CAARQADTQYF	TGTGCCGCCCGACAGGCAGATACGCAGTATTTT	.	TRBJ2-3	11	TRBV6-2/TRBV6-3	.
CASSPTGAHTDTQYF	TGTGCCAGCAGTCCGACAGGGGCCCACACAGATACGCAGTATTTT	TRBD1	TRBJ2-3	15	TRBV12-3/TRBV12-4	.
CASSAMNTEAFF	TGTGCCAGCTCCGCGATGAACACTGAAGCTTTCTTT	.	TRBJ1-1	12	TRBV18	.
CASSEYGTDNSPLHF	TGTGCCAGCAGTGAATATGGGACAGACAATTCACCCCTCCACTTT	TRBD1	TRBJ1-6	15	TRBV25-1	.
CASSLSVAGYEQYF	TGTGCCAGCAGTTTATCGGTCGCGGGGTACGAGCAGTACTTC	.	TRBJ2-7	14	TRBV6-6	.
CASSHSGNRETQYF	TGTGCCAGCAGCCACTCCGGGAACCGAGAGACCCAGTACTTC	.	TRBJ2-5	14	TRBV14	.
CASSLAGAPNNEQFF	TGCGCCAGCAGCTTAGCGGGGGCGCCTAACAATGAGCAGTTCTTC	TRBD2	TRBJ2-1	15	TRBV5-1	.
CASSISGGRADTQYF	TGCGCCAGCAGCATTAGCGGGGGGAGAGCAGATACGCAGTATTTT	TRBD2	TRBJ2-3	15	TRBV4-1	once
CASSTGTGINQPQHF	TGTGCCAGCAGCACCGGGACAGGGATCAATCAGCCCCAGCATTTT	TRBD1	TRBJ1-5	15	TRBV9	.
CSASPPRGVNEQYF	TGCAGTGCTAGCCCCCCCAGGGGGGTCAACGAGCAGTACTTC	.	TRBJ2-7	14	TRBV20-1	.
CASSLGDSTDTQYF	TGCGCCAGCAGCTTGGGGGATAGCACAGATACGCAGTATTTT	.	TRBJ2-3	14	TRBV5-1	.
CASSQAGGRNEQFF	TGCGCCAGCAGCCAGGCGGGGGGGCGGAATGAGCAGTTCTTC	TRBD2	TRBJ2-1	14	TRBV4-3	.
CSVVGGQGIGNTIYF	TGCAGCGTTGTAGGGGGACAGGGGATTGGAAACACCATATATTTT	TRBD1	TRBJ1-3	15	TRBV29-1	.
CASSRSIGEAFF	TGTGCCAGCAGTCGATCGATAGGGGAAGCTTTCTTT	.	TRBJ1-1	12	TRBV3-1	.